This T cell receptor (beta chain) was identified during a study of Graves' ophthalmopathy and Graves' hyperthyroidism. General observations from the study: In blood appeared most of the expanded thyroid clonotypes whose frequency exceeded 0.001.

A remark on this clonotype: Its antigen is as yet unknown.

TCR beta CDR3 amplification used RNA transcripts. An initial RT-PCR round employing HTBI primers preceded a second-round multiplex PCR. TCRdb fed the multiplex PCR reads into MiXCR, producing one record per CDR3 protein. The sample lists hundreds of thousands of distinct CDR3 sequences, 40% occurring once. There are 14 residues in the CDR3. With 6 bases removed from V and 6 bases from J, the gap between germline ends came to 17 bases. J is TRBJ1-1 and V is TRBV12-3 or TRBV12-4; no clear D gene. The sequencing input was peripheral blood. This TCR came from an adult man with Graves' ophthalmopathy. The CDR3 spells CASSFSPVVAEAFF. CDR3 bases: TGTGCCAGCAGCTTCAGCCCAGTGGTTGCTGAAGCTTTCTTT.